The clone carrying this T cell receptor (beta chain) was observed once. Its antigen is undetermined. One junction end disagrees with the germline gene, perhaps due to a read error. Using a J-beta primer mix together with a sample-barcoded 5' primer, a second PCR was run for roughly 7 to 12 cycles. Researchers report that a template-switch adaptor with 12 random nucleotides tagged each cDNA molecule. A single record per CDR3 protein comes from TCRdb applying MiXCR to the 5' RACE reads. The table includes about 1.5 million distinct CDR3 sequences, 35% to 45% detected once. CDR3 length: 11 residues. Germline CDR1 GTSNPN, CDR2 SVGIG (reference sequence). This entry is derived from a study of blood T cells in healthy people across ages. Notes on the study in general: A roughly linear fall in TCR beta diversity per million T cells was seen with increasing age.

The sample comprised blood. This TCR came from a woman aged 18 to 35 in good health. The chain links TRBV30 to TRBJ1-2; the D is unclear. The CDR3 coding sequence is TGTGCCGGGAGTGTACAGAACGGCTACACCTTC. Amino acid sequence: CAGSVQNGYTF.